One and the same sample provided the 18 T cell receptor beta chains below, sequenced in a study of CD8+ T cells in alopecia areata. As the sequencing template, cDNA was produced by extracting RNA and reverse transcribing it. Sequencing used immunoSEQ multiplex PCR; TCRdb keeps in-frame clones, though not all of them. The sample lists around 120,000 clones; about 60% were seen once. Source material: CD4+ T cells sorted from blood. Source of these receptors: a human donor in good health.

The V call is TRBV5-1, the J call TRBJ2-3, with TRBD1 identical over 8 bases. Trimming cost V 0 bases and J 2 bases; bases outside gene matches: 5. The germline V gene encodes CDR1 SGHRS and CDR2 YFSETQ. This CDR3 is built from 16 residues. The CDR3 protein is CASSLGGTGNTDTQYF. DNA of the CDR3: TGCGCCAGCAGCTTGGGAGGGACAGGAAACACAGATACGCAGTATTTT.

The V gene is TRBV4-2, the J gene TRBJ2-5; 9 bases are a match to TRBD2. With V trimmed by 1 base and J by 1 base, 7 bases remained unmatched. Per germline, CDR1 LGHNA and CDR2 YNFKEQ. CDR3 size: 17 residues. CDR3 DNA: TGTGCCAGCAGCCAAGGGCTAGCGGGGCCCAGCCAAGAGACCCAGTACTTC. The encoded protein is CASSQGLAGPSQETQYF.

The chain combines TRBV5-1 with TRBJ2-6; 7 positions match TRBD1. CDR3 size: 16 residues. V shed 0 bases and J 2 bases; nucleotides not matched to a gene: 2. The V gene's germline CDR1 is SGHRS and CDR2 YFSETQ. The CDR3 DNA reads TGCGCCAGCAGCTTGGCCACAGGGGCTGGGGCCAACGTCCTGACTTTC. Translated, it gives CASSLATGAGANVLTF.

This chain links TRBV20-1 with TRBJ1-1; no clear D. V lost 6 bases and J lost 6, with 11 bases in between. CDR1 and CDR2 (germline): DFQATT, SNEGSKA (reference sequence). This CDR3 region has 11 residues. CDR3 region: CSAQDQAEAFF. Written as DNA, the CDR3 is TGCAGTGCCCAAGATCAGGCTGAAGCTTTCTTT.

This clone was seen once. The J gene is TRBJ1-2, the V gene TRBV30; D is unresolved. V shed 2 bases and J shed 4 bases, with 11 bases lying between them. Germline-derived CDR1 and CDR2 are GTSNPN and SVGIG (reference sequence). The CDR3 consists of 13 residues. CDR3 residues: CAWSPSGLYGYTF. The CDR3 DNA is TGTGCCTGGAGTCCCTCGGGCCTCTATGGCTACACCTTC.

This clone was picked up a small number of times. J is TRBJ2-1 and V is TRBV2; 8 nucleotides line up with TRBD2. The CDR3 covers 10 residues. Germline V gives CDR1 SNHLY, CDR2 FYNNEI. Germline trimming cut 10 bases from V and 11 bases from J; bases unmatched to any gene: 4. CDR3 nucleotide sequence: TGTGCCATCTTAGCGGGGCAGCAGTTCTTC. Protein: CAILAGQQFF.

This rearrangement joins TRBV2 to TRBJ2-3, with D unresolved. The V end lost 3 bases, the J end lost 1 base, and 5 bases lay between the germline ends. The germline V gene encodes CDR1 SNHLY and CDR2 FYNNEI. The CDR3 contains 13 residues. CDR3 protein: CASSDRGTDTQYF. The CDR3 coding sequence is TGTGCCAGCAGTGATCGGGGCACAGATACGCAGTATTTT.

The CDR3 DNA follows: TGCAGCGTTGAAGTTGGCGGGACAGGGGGTGTTGGCTACACCTTC. Protein product: CSVEVGGTGGVGYTF. The chain carries TRBV29-1 and TRBJ1-2; 11 bases fit TRBD1. The CDR3 covers 15 residues. Germline CDR1 and CDR2: SQVTM and ANQGSEA. The ends lost 1 base at V and 7 bases at J; junction bases unmatched: 8.

The V and J genes are TRBV29-1 and TRBJ2-5; 13 positions match TRBD2. Germline assignment: CDR1 SQVTM and CDR2 ANQGSEA. The CDR3 runs to 16 residues. Germline trimming cut 5 bases from V and 1 base from J; bases unmatched to any gene: 7. CDR3 residues: CSVLGLAGAFQETQYF. CDR3 nucleotide sequence: TGCAGCGTTCTTGGACTAGCGGGGGCCTTCCAAGAGACCCAGTACTTC.

V and J are TRBV7-3 and TRBJ1-2; D is unresolved. The length of the CDR3 is 13 residues. V lost 4 bases, J lost 6 bases, and 12 bases lay in between. Germline V lookup: CDR1 SGHTA, CDR2 FQGTGA. The CDR3 DNA reads as TGTGCCAGCAGCTCCGGTGGCAGCCATGGCTACACCTTC. Translated, it gives CASSSGGSHGYTF.

In its sample, this clone was seen a few times. The CDR3 protein is CSVTRGAGYNEQFF. The CDR3 region has the DNA TGCAGCGTGACTAGAGGAGCGGGATACAATGAGCAGTTCTTC. The chain is built from TRBV29-1 and TRBJ2-1; 7 bases are a match to TRBD2. The J segment lost 4 bases and the V segment lost 6 bases, leaving 9 bases of the junction unmatched. This CDR3 spans 14 amino acids. CDR1 and CDR2 from the germline V gene are SQVTM and ANQGSEA.

V and J are TRBV23-1 and TRBJ1-2; no definite D call. TRBV23-1 is an ORF, and what it does is uncertain. The CDR3 has 14 amino acids. V shed 8 bases and J shed 2 bases, with 15 bases lying between them. CDR3 amino acids: CASDPQETNYGYTF. CDR3 DNA sequence: TGCGCCAGCGACCCCCAGGAAACCAACTATGGCTACACCTTC.

This sequence joins TRBV5-5 and TRBJ2-6, with D uncertain. Germline V gene sequence: CDR1 SGHKS, CDR2 YYEKEE (reference sequence). This CDR3 contains 14 residues. V was clipped by 2 bases and J by 3 bases, with 6 bases between them. CDR3 amino acids: CASSLRNGANVLTF. The CDR3 bases are TGTGCCAGCAGCTTACGCAATGGGGCCAACGTCCTGACTTTC.

The chain combines TRBV2 with TRBJ2-3; D is possibly TRBD2 (7 bases). This CDR3 region has 15 residues. Germline V lookup: CDR1 SNHLY, CDR2 FYNNEI. V dropped 3 bases and J dropped 0 bases, with 10 bases sitting between them. Here the CDR3 DNA reads TGTGCCAGCAGTGACGCGGGGGCTAGCACAGATACGCAGTATTTT. The encoded protein is CASSDAGASTDTQYF.

The gene calls are TRBV11-2 and TRBJ2-2; D may be TRBD1 or TRBD2 (5 bases each). Germline assignment: CDR1 SGHAT and CDR2 FQNNGV. V lost 5 bases, J lost 6 bases, and 16 bases lay in between. This CDR3 comprises 15 residues. The CDR3 DNA reads TGTGCCAGCAGCGGTCAAGGGACCCCGTCCGGGGAGCTGTTTTTT. This encodes CASSGQGTPSGELFF.

A few counts support this clone. Here the CDR3 DNA reads TGCGCCAGCAGCCAAGGAGGAACTAGCGGGGAGACCCAGTACTTC. Protein product: CASSQGGTSGETQYF. The genes are TRBV4-1 and TRBJ2-5; 9 bases map to TRBD2. V lost 1 base to trimming and J lost 5 bases; unmatched junction nucleotides: 5. The CDR3 is 15 amino acids. Germline V gene sequence: CDR1 MGHRA, CDR2 YSYEKL.

This clone was seen a few times. V usage is TRBV27 and J usage is TRBJ1-3, with D perhaps TRBD1 (6 bases). Trimming pared 3 bases from V and 3 bases from J, leaving 12 bases between. This CDR3 region has 15 residues. CDR1 is MNHEY and CDR2 is SMNVEV in the germline V gene (reference sequence). The chain's CDR3 is CASSLGASGGNTIYF. The DNA of the CDR3 is TGTGCCAGCAGTTTGGGGGCGTCGGGTGGAAACACCATATATTTT.

The chain carries TRBV2 and TRBJ1-2, with 9 bases that match TRBD1. J lost 4 bases, V lost 6 bases, and 6 bases had no gene match. The germline gives CDR1 SNHLY, CDR2 FYNNEI. The CDR3 is 14 residues long. CDR3 DNA: TGTGCCAGCAGGAGGACAGGGGTTCTCTATGGCTACACCTTC. This translates into CASRRTGVLYGYTF. The full variable domain, in which reference TRBV2 and TRBJ1-2 provide the parts outside the CDR3, is EPEVTQTPSHQVTQMGQEVILRCVPISNHLYFYWYRQILGQKVEFLVSFYNNEISEKSEIFDDQFSVERPDGSNFTLKIRSTKLEDSAMYFCASRRTGVLYGYTFGSGTRLTVV.